The 20 T cell receptor beta chains below were found in one sample sequenced in a study of blood T cell repertoires in COVID-19. Clones were read by immunoSEQ multiplex PCR, and TCRdb kept only the in-frame ones, dropping some. The sample includes under 85,000 clones, 87% of them seen just once. Sequenced: peripheral blood. These receptors were taken from a woman of 80 years or more with active or convalescent COVID-19.

The chain couples TRBV11-3 to TRBJ2-7; 10 nucleotides line up with TRBD2. There are 15 residues in the CDR3. Losses at the gene ends were 0 bases for V and 1 base for J; bases not matched to a gene: 0. Germline V gene sequence: CDR1 SGHNT, CDR2 YENEEA. CDR3 sequence: CASSLEAGGSYEQYF. The DNA of the CDR3 is TGTGCCAGCAGCTTAGAAGCGGGAGGGTCCTACGAGCAGTACTTC. Supplemented by reference TRBV11-3 and TRBJ2-7, the full variable domain reads EAGVVQSPRYKIIEKKQPVAFWCNPISGHNTLYWYLQNLGQGPELLIRYENEEAVDDSQLPKDRFSAERLKGVDSTLKIQPAELGDSAVYLCASSLEAGGSYEQYFGPGTRLTVT.

The V gene is TRBV28, the J gene TRBJ1-2, with TRBD1 matching 11 bases. Germline V gene data show CDR1 as MDHEN and CDR2 as SYDVKM. The CDR3 extends over 17 amino acids. The J segment lost 4 bases and the V segment lost 4 bases, leaving 11 bases of the junction unmatched. This CDR3 reads CASSSAGQGARLYGYTF. In DNA form, the CDR3 reads TGTGCCAGCAGTTCGGCTGGACAGGGGGCCAGGCTCTATGGCTACACCTTC.

The chain recombines TRBV5-4 with TRBJ1-5; unclear D gene. Germline CDR1 SGHNT, CDR2 YYREEE (reference sequence). Trimming took 0 bases from V and 4 from J, leaving 5 bases between them. The CDR3 is made up of 13 amino acids. CDR3 in DNA: TGTGCCAGCAGCTTGGGTCGTAATCAGCCCCAGCATTTT. Translation gives CASSLGRNQPQHF.

The gene calls are TRBV19 and TRBJ1-1; 9 bases map to TRBD1. The V gene's germline CDR1 is LNHDA and CDR2 SQIVND (reference sequence). The CDR3 contains 13 residues. Trimming at V came to 6 bases and at J to 1 base, leaving 0 bases not matched to a gene. In DNA, the CDR3 is TGTGCCAGTAGGGACAGGGGGAACACTGAAGCTTTCTTT. It specifies CASRDRGNTEAFF.

This clone showed up just once. The V gene is TRBV20-1, the J gene TRBJ2-1, with D possibly matching TRBD2 (5 bases). The CDR3 runs 11 residues. CDR1 is DFQATT and CDR2 is SNEGSKA in the germline V gene (reference sequence). Trimming took off 6 bases at V and 9 bases at J, with 12 bases between the two ends. The CDR3 sequence: CSAPLGSEQFF. The CDR3 DNA sequence: TGCAGTGCCCCTTTAGGGAGTGAGCAGTTCTTC.

The chain links TRBV18 to TRBJ1-1; TRBD1 matches 8 bases. From germline, CDR1 is KGHSH and CDR2 LQKENI. J was trimmed by 2 bases and V by 4 bases; bases with no gene match: 6. This CDR3 contains 15 residues. The DNA of the CDR3 is TGTGCCAGCTCACTCGGGACAGGTATTAACACTGAAGCTTTCTTT. This gives the protein CASSLGTGINTEAFF.

The chain joins TRBV7-9 to TRBJ2-7; 8 bases line up with TRBD1. J gave up 3 bases and V 3 bases, and 4 bases lay outside the gene matches. This CDR3 contains 14 residues. Germline lookup yields CDR1 SEHNR and CDR2 FQNEAQ (reference sequence). CDR3 coding DNA: TGTGCCAGCAGCTTTGGGACAGGCCTCTACGAGCAGTACTTC. This encodes CASSFGTGLYEQYF.

The chain is built from TRBV4-1 and TRBJ2-1; 12 nucleotides match TRBD2. The V and J ends lost 3 bases and 12 bases, in that order; junction bases with no gene match: 9. CDR1 and CDR2 from the germline V gene are MGHRA and YSYEKL. This CDR3 region has 15 residues. CDR3 in amino acids: CASSHGGLAGAGQFF. The CDR3 DNA follows: TGCGCCAGCAGCCATGGGGGACTAGCGGGTGCGGGGCAGTTCTTC.

V usage is TRBV28 and J usage is TRBJ1-4; 9 bases agree with TRBD1. Germline CDR1 is MDHEN and CDR2 is SYDVKM. V lost 4 bases, J lost 8 bases, and 8 bases stayed unmatched. This CDR3 has 15 amino acids. CDR3 DNA sequence: TGTGCCAGCAGTTCACCGGGACAGGGTAGGGAAAAACTGTTTTTT. Its protein product is CASSSPGQGREKLFF.

This chain connects TRBV7-9 to TRBJ2-7; 10 bases fit TRBD2. The CDR3 consists of 15 residues. Per the germline V gene, CDR1 is SEHNR and CDR2 is FQNEAQ (reference sequence). The V segment lost 6 bases and the J segment 3 bases; nucleotides outside the gene matches: 8. The CDR3 DNA reads as TGTGCCAGCAGTTCGCTAGCGGGGGCACTCTACGAGCAGTACTTC. Translation gives CASSSLAGALYEQYF.

This clone showed up just a few times. V and J are TRBV19 and TRBJ2-1, with 7 bases lining up with TRBD2. The CDR3 has 15 residues. Germline V CDR1 and CDR2: LNHDA, SQIVND (reference sequence). With V trimmed by 0 bases and J by 7 bases, 6 bases remained unmatched. This chain's CDR3 is CASSIDRLSGNEQFF. CDR3 nucleotide sequence: TGTGCCAGTAGTATAGATCGCCTTAGCGGGAATGAGCAGTTCTTC.

This chain uses TRBV15 with TRBJ2-7, with TRBD2 matching over 8 bases. The CDR3 totals 15 residues. The V gene end was trimmed by 2 bases and the J gene end by 7 bases; junction bases not matched to a gene: 10. Per the germline V gene, CDR1 is LNHNV and CDR2 is YYDKDF (reference sequence). CDR3 bases: TGTGCCACCAGCAGATCCGGCGGGGGGACCGTAGAGCAGTACTTC. Translated: CATSRSGGGTVEQYF. Full variable domain (missing parts from reference TRBV15 and TRBJ2-7): DAMVIQNPRYQVTQFGKPVTLSCSQTLNHNVMYWYQQKSSQAPKLLFHYYDKDFNNEADTPDNFQSRRPNTSFCFLDIRSPGLGDTAMYLCATSRSGGGTVEQYFGPGTRLTVT.

About this clone: The DNA is omitted, as the CDR3 cannot be located on it reliably, and the CDR3 follows TCRdb's listing. V usage is TRBV9 and J usage is TRBJ2-5; TRBD2, as called in the table, went unchecked against the DNA. Germline CDR1 and CDR2: SGDLS and YYNGEE. The CDR3 adds up to 15 amino acids, both ends counted. Here the CDR3 reads CASSVGDGASGPMNF.

V usage is TRBV7-3 and J usage is TRBJ1-1; TRBD1 might be the D (5 bases). The CDR3 runs to 13 residues. Deletions cut 2 bases from V and 1 base from J, with 5 bases between. Germline loops: CDR1 SGHTA, CDR2 FQGTGA. CDR3 in DNA: TGTGCCAGCAGCTTAGACAGGAACACTGAAGCTTTCTTT. Amino acid sequence: CASSLDRNTEAFF.

The chain has TRBV9 and TRBJ2-3; no firm D call. The CDR3 loop spans 15 amino acids. V was cut by 4 bases and J by 0 bases, with 12 bases left in between. CDR1 and CDR2 (germline): SGDLS, YYNGEE. This chain's CDR3 is CASSTQRASTDTQYF. CDR3 DNA: TGTGCCAGCAGCACCCAAAGAGCTAGCACAGATACGCAGTATTTT.

The V call is TRBV7-2, the J call TRBJ1-4, with TRBD1 as a possible D gene (6 bases). Per germline, CDR1 SGHTA and CDR2 FQGNSA. The CDR3 spans 16 residues. V lost 4 bases and J 4 bases, leaving 16 bases between the germline ends. CDR3 bases: TGTGCCAGCAGCTGGGTGGGGGGGCTTGGTAATGAAAAACTGTTTTTT. This translates into CASSWVGGLGNEKLFF.

This chain links TRBV10-3 with TRBJ1-1, with TRBD1 matching 9 bases. V dropped 6 bases and J dropped 4; count of bases not matched to a gene: 9. The CDR3 has 15 amino acids. The V gene's germline CDR1 is ENHRY and CDR2 SYGVKD. The DNA for the CDR3 is TGTGCCATCAGCCTTACAGGGGGCGTTGGCACTGAAGCTTTCTTT. It is translated as CAISLTGGVGTEAFF.

This clone occurred a few times. This sequence joins TRBV6-2 or TRBV6-3 and TRBJ2-7, with D possibly matching TRBD2 (6 bases). Trimming removed 0 bases from V and 6 bases from J, with 12 bases in between. The CDR3 is made up of 14 amino acids. Per germline, CDR1 MNHEY and CDR2 SVGEGT. Here the CDR3 reads CASSYSWWGGEQYF. CDR3 DNA: TGTGCCAGCAGTTACTCGTGGTGGGGAGGCGAGCAGTACTTC.

This clone came up once. The chain uses TRBV7-2 and TRBJ2-5; tentative D call: TRBD1 (5 bases). This CDR3 comprises 13 residues. Germline V gene data show CDR1 as SGHTA and CDR2 as FQGNSA. V lost 3 bases and J lost 5, with 10 bases in between. The CDR3 DNA sequence: TGTGCCAGCAGCTTTGTAAAGGGGGAGACCCAGTACTTC. Its protein product is CASSFVKGETQYF.

The chain has TRBV3-1 (or the pseudogene TRBV3-2) and TRBJ1-4; D call uncertain. Germline CDR1 and CDR2: LGHDT and YNNKEL (reference sequence). V lost 4 bases to trimming and J lost 2 bases, with 11 bases between them. This CDR3 spans 15 amino acids. The CDR3 protein is CASSRSEVTNEKLFF. The CDR3 DNA reads TGTGCCAGCAGCCGTTCGGAGGTCACTAATGAAAAACTGTTTTTT.